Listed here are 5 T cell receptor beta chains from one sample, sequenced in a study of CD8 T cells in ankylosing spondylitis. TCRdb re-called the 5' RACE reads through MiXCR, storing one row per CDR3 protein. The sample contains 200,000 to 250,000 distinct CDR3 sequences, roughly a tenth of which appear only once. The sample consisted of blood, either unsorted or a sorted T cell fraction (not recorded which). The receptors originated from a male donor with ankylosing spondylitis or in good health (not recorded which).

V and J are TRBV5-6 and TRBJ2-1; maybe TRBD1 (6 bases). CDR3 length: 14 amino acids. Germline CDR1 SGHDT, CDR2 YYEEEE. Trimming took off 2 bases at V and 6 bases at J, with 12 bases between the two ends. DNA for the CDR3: TGTGCCAGCAGCTTACTACAGGGTATCAATGAGCAGTTCTTC. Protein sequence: CASSLLQGINEQFF.

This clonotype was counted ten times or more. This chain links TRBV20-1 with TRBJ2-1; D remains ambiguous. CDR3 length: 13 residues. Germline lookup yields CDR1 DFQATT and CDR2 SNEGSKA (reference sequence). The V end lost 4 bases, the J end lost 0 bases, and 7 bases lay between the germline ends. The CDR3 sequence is CSATPSSYNEQFF. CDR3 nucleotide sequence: TGCAGTGCTACTCCGAGCTCCTACAATGAGCAGTTCTTC.

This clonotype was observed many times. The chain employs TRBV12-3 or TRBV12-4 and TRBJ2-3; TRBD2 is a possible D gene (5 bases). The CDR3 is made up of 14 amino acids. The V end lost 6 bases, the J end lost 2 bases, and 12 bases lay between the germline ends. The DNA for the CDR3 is TGTGCCAGCAGCCCCGGACTTACCACAGATACGCAGTATTTT. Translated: CASSPGLTTDTQYF.

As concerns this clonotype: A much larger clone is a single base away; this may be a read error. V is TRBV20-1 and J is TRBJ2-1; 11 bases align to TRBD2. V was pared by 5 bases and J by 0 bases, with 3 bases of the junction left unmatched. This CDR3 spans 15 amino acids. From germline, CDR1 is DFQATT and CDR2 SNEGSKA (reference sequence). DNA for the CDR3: TGCAGTGCTCAGGGACTAGCGGCCTCCTACAATGAGCAGTTCTTC. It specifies CSAQGLAASYNEQFF.

DNA for the CDR3: TGTGCCAGCAGTTTAGGAGCGACCACGGAGACCCAGTACTTC. This sequence encodes CASSLGATTETQYF. V usage is TRBV12-3 or TRBV12-4 and J usage is TRBJ2-5; D not resolved. The CDR3 is made up of 14 amino acids. Trimming removed 1 base at V and 5 bases at J, with 11 bases between.